These T cell receptor beta chains were read from a single sample in a study of identical twins. TCRdb reanalysed the 5' RACE reads using MiXCR and keeps one entry per CDR3 protein. Counted here are over 600,000 distinct CDR3 sequences, approximately 22% occurring once; the ten biggest clones make up over 4%. These records were also assigned to another study, of T cells expressing NK-cell markers.

Sequencing was carried out using PBMCs. The source is a woman younger than 30 in good health. Each CDR3 is given with its conserved first and last residue. D genes are given only for firm matches. A row's size may be missing; if present it is once, few, many or a size class.

CDR3aa: CASSYGSPGELFF
CDR3nt: TGTGCCAGCAGTTACGGCAGCCCCGGGGAGCTGTTTTTT
j_gene: TRBJ2-2
v_gene: TRBV6-5
d_gene: .
abundance: .

CDR3aa: CASSYSLASSEQFF
CDR3nt: TGTGCCAGCAGTTACAGCCTAGCGAGTAGTGAGCAGTTCTTC
j_gene: TRBJ2-1
v_gene: TRBV6-5
d_gene: .
abundance: .

CDR3aa: CASSELGGGGELFF
CDR3nt: TGTGCCAGCAGTGAATTGGGGGGAGGCGGGGAGCTGTTTTTT
j_gene: TRBJ2-2
v_gene: TRBV6-1
d_gene: .
abundance: .

CDR3aa: CASSLAPFADYGYTF
CDR3nt: TGTGCCAGCAGCTTAGCCCCATTTGCGGACTATGGCTACACCTTC
j_gene: TRBJ1-2
v_gene: TRBV11-2
d_gene: .
abundance: few

CDR3aa: CASIPPGGSYNEQFF
CDR3nt: TGTGCCAGCATCCCCCCAGGGGGCTCCTACAATGAGCAGTTCTTC
j_gene: TRBJ2-1
v_gene: TRBV6-1
d_gene: TRBD1
abundance: .

CDR3aa: CSARDLWDNGYTF
CDR3nt: TGCAGTGCTAGAGATTTATGGGACAACGGCTACACCTTC
j_gene: TRBJ1-2
v_gene: TRBV20-1
d_gene: .
abundance: .

CDR3aa: CASSIRVAVTYEQYF
CDR3nt: TGTGCCAGCAGCATAAGGGTTGCGGTCACCTACGAGCAGTACTTC
j_gene: TRBJ2-7
v_gene: TRBV7-2
d_gene: .
abundance: .

CDR3aa: CASSTSNTEAFF
CDR3nt: TGTGCCAGCAGTACCTCGAACACTGAAGCTTTCTTT
j_gene: TRBJ1-1
v_gene: TRBV6-2/TRBV6-3
d_gene: .
abundance: .

CDR3aa: CSAIPTGGAYNSPLHF
CDR3nt: TGCAGTGCTATCCCGACAGGGGGAGCCTATAATTCACCCCTCCACTTT
j_gene: TRBJ1-6
v_gene: TRBV20-1
d_gene: TRBD1
abundance: few

CDR3aa: CSARDSFPTGVSDTQYF
CDR3nt: TGCAGTGCTAGAGATTCTTTCCCGACAGGAGTATCAGATACGCAGTATTTT
j_gene: TRBJ2-3
v_gene: TRBV20-1
d_gene: .
abundance: .

CDR3aa: CASSDPVNEQYF
CDR3nt: TGCGCCAGCAGTGACCCAGTCAACGAGCAGTACTTC
j_gene: TRBJ2-7
v_gene: TRBV10-1
d_gene: .
abundance: .

CDR3aa: CASRLTSGGQETQYF
CDR3nt: TGTGCCAGCAGGTTGACTAGCGGGGGCCAAGAGACCCAGTACTTC
j_gene: TRBJ2-5
v_gene: TRBV2
d_gene: TRBD2
abundance: .

CDR3aa: CASSRGLAGSSYEQYF
CDR3nt: TGTGCCAGCAGCAGAGGACTAGCGGGGAGCTCCTACGAGCAGTACTTC
j_gene: TRBJ2-7
v_gene: TRBV4-2
d_gene: TRBD2
abundance: .

CDR3aa: CASRGKTYYEQYF
CDR3nt: TGTGCCAGCAGGGGGAAGACCTACTACGAGCAGTACTTC
j_gene: TRBJ2-7
v_gene: TRBV12-3/TRBV12-4
d_gene: .
abundance: .

CDR3aa: CATSTPLGLADGTDTQYF
CDR3nt: TGTGCCACCAGCACCCCCCTAGGACTAGCGGATGGCACAGATACGCAGTATTTT
j_gene: TRBJ2-3
v_gene: TRBV15
d_gene: TRBD2
abundance: .

CDR3aa: CSVLPTSGGHNEQFF
CDR3nt: TGCAGTGTCCTACCAACTAGCGGGGGTCACAATGAGCAGTTCTTC
j_gene: TRBJ2-1
v_gene: TRBV20-1
d_gene: TRBD2
abundance: .

CDR3aa: CASSYEVAGGNEQFF
CDR3nt: TGTGCCAGCAGTTACGAGGTAGCGGGGGGAAATGAGCAGTTCTTC
j_gene: TRBJ2-1
v_gene: TRBV6-5
d_gene: TRBD2
abundance: few

CDR3aa: CASGPGRGRYEQFF
CDR3nt: TGTGCCAGCGGGCCCGGGAGGGGTCGGTATGAGCAGTTCTTC
j_gene: TRBJ2-1
v_gene: TRBV6-1
d_gene: TRBD2
abundance: few

CDR3aa: CASSLYRRNEQFF
CDR3nt: TGTGCCAGCAGTCTCTACAGGCGCAATGAGCAGTTCTTC
j_gene: TRBJ2-1
v_gene: TRBV6-1
d_gene: .
abundance: many

CDR3aa: CASSLIPGGGTDTQYF
CDR3nt: TGTGCCAGCAGCTTGATACCAGGGGGCGGGACAGATACGCAGTATTTT
j_gene: TRBJ2-3
v_gene: TRBV11-3
d_gene: TRBD1
abundance: many

CDR3aa: CASSFVAGQGALEQYF
CDR3nt: TGCGCCAGCAGCTTTGTGGCGGGACAGGGGGCCCTCGAGCAGTACTTC
j_gene: TRBJ2-7
v_gene: TRBV5-1
d_gene: TRBD1
abundance: .

CDR3aa: CASSLASFYEQYF
CDR3nt: TGTGCCAGCAGCTTAGCCTCCTTTTACGAGCAGTACTTC
j_gene: TRBJ2-7
v_gene: TRBV7-9
d_gene: .
abundance: many

CDR3aa: CSARDLRGERNSYEQYF
CDR3nt: TGCAGTGCTAGAGATCTCAGGGGGGAAAGGAACTCCTACGAGCAGTACTTC
j_gene: TRBJ2-7
v_gene: TRBV20-1
d_gene: .
abundance: .

CDR3aa: CASRQQGALGTEAFF
CDR3nt: TGTGCCAGCAGACAACAGGGGGCCCTGGGAACTGAAGCTTTCTTT
j_gene: TRBJ1-1
v_gene: TRBV12-3/TRBV12-4
d_gene: TRBD1
abundance: few

CDR3aa: CASSSLTPGGLQETQYF
CDR3nt: TGTGCCAGCAGTTCACTAACTCCAGGGGGATTGCAAGAGACCCAGTACTTC
j_gene: TRBJ2-5
v_gene: TRBV12-3/TRBV12-4
d_gene: TRBD1
abundance: .

CDR3aa: CASSQDSPPRTGELFF
CDR3nt: TGCGCCAGCAGCCAAGATTCCCCACCGAGGACCGGGGAGCTGTTTTTT
j_gene: TRBJ2-2
v_gene: TRBV4-3
d_gene: .
abundance: few

CDR3aa: CASVKELHEQYF
CDR3nt: TGTGCCAGCGTGAAGGAGTTGCACGAGCAGTACTTC
j_gene: TRBJ2-7
v_gene: TRBV6-1
d_gene: .
abundance: .

CDR3aa: CSARLAGGYNEQFF
CDR3nt: TGCAGTGCTAGACTAGCGGGGGGTTACAATGAGCAGTTCTTC
j_gene: TRBJ2-1
v_gene: TRBV20-1
d_gene: TRBD2
abundance: many

CDR3aa: CSVLTGTSGGYKNIQYF
CDR3nt: TGCAGTGTTTTGACCGGGACTAGCGGGGGCTACAAAAACATTCAGTACTTC
j_gene: TRBJ2-4
v_gene: TRBV20-1
d_gene: TRBD2
abundance: few

CDR3aa: CASTVGGEDTQYF
CDR3nt: TGTGCCAGCACGGTGGGGGGTGAAGATACGCAGTATTTT
j_gene: TRBJ2-3
v_gene: TRBV6-8
d_gene: .
abundance: few

CDR3aa: CASSQGNGANVLTF
CDR3nt: TGTGCCAGCAGCCAAGGAAATGGGGCCAACGTCCTGACTTTC
j_gene: TRBJ2-6
v_gene: TRBV2
d_gene: .
abundance: many

CDR3aa: CAWSVLPGISEAFF
CDR3nt: TGTGCCTGGAGTGTACTTCCGGGGATATCTGAAGCTTTCTTT
j_gene: TRBJ1-1
v_gene: TRBV30
d_gene: .
abundance: few

CDR3aa: CASSFRGQVNTEAFF
CDR3nt: TGTGCCAGCAGCTTCCGGGGGCAGGTCAACACTGAAGCTTTCTTT
j_gene: TRBJ1-1
v_gene: TRBV7-9
d_gene: .
abundance: few

CDR3aa: CASSRNSGNTGELFF
CDR3nt: TGTGCCAGCAGTCGTAACTCGGGCAACACCGGGGAGCTGTTTTTT
j_gene: TRBJ2-2
v_gene: TRBV6-1
d_gene: .
abundance: .

CDR3aa: CASSQPGTGTPYLDEQYF
CDR3nt: TGTGCCAGCAGCCAACCGGGGACAGGGACCCCATATCTAGACGAGCAGTACTTC
j_gene: TRBJ2-7
v_gene: TRBV3-1
d_gene: TRBD1
abundance: .

CDR3aa: CSASNAGGPGELFF
CDR3nt: TGCAGTGCCTCAAATGCAGGGGGCCCCGGGGAGCTGTTTTTT
j_gene: TRBJ2-2
v_gene: TRBV20-1
d_gene: TRBD1
abundance: many

CDR3aa: CASSQAIGLANEQFF
CDR3nt: TGCGCCAGCAGCCAAGCAATAGGTCTAGCGAATGAGCAGTTCTTC
j_gene: TRBJ2-1
v_gene: TRBV4-3
d_gene: .
abundance: many

CDR3aa: CASSYRLVDSQNEQFF
CDR3nt: TGTGCCAGCAGCTACAGGCTTGTGGACTCACAGAATGAGCAGTTCTTC
j_gene: TRBJ2-1
v_gene: TRBV11-2
d_gene: .
abundance: .

CDR3aa: CASSARLAESYNEQFF
CDR3nt: TGTGCCAGCAGCGCACGACTAGCGGAGTCCTACAATGAGCAGTTCTTC
j_gene: TRBJ2-1
v_gene: TRBV7-9
d_gene: TRBD2
abundance: .

CDR3aa: CASSKLHLSGTREETQYF
CDR3nt: TGTGCCAGCAGCAAACTCCACCTTAGCGGGACTAGAGAAGAGACCCAGTACTTC
j_gene: TRBJ2-5
v_gene: TRBV27
d_gene: TRBD2
abundance: few

CDR3aa: CASPSIGEQFF
CDR3nt: TGTGCCAGCCCATCCATTGGTGAGCAGTTCTTC
j_gene: TRBJ2-1
v_gene: TRBV6-1
d_gene: .
abundance: .

CDR3aa: CASSHSRAYYGYTF
CDR3nt: TGTGCCAGCAGCCATTCACGGGCCTACTATGGCTACACCTTC
j_gene: TRBJ1-2
v_gene: TRBV14
d_gene: .
abundance: .

CDR3aa: CASSYRNNYGYTF
CDR3nt: TGTGCCAGCAGCTACAGGAATAACTATGGCTACACCTTC
j_gene: TRBJ1-2
v_gene: TRBV7-9
d_gene: .
abundance: few

CDR3aa: CASSSRGLLRGDTQYF
CDR3nt: TGCGCCAGCAGCTCCAGGGGACTTCTGAGAGGAGATACGCAGTATTTT
j_gene: TRBJ2-3
v_gene: TRBV5-1
d_gene: .
abundance: few

CDR3aa: CASTDTSTYNEQFF
CDR3nt: TGTGCCAGCACGGACACGTCTACCTACAATGAGCAGTTCTTC
j_gene: TRBJ2-1
v_gene: TRBV2
d_gene: .
abundance: few

CDR3aa: CASSFDGISYNEQFF
CDR3nt: TGTGCCAGCAGTTTCGACGGCATCTCCTACAATGAGCAGTTCTTC
j_gene: TRBJ2-1
v_gene: TRBV27
d_gene: .
abundance: .

CDR3aa: CASSYSIPRAEQFF
CDR3nt: TGTGCCAGCAGTTACTCGATCCCCCGAGCCGAGCAGTTCTTC
j_gene: TRBJ2-1
v_gene: TRBV6-5
d_gene: .
abundance: few

CDR3aa: CASSKGQISYNEQFF
CDR3nt: TGCGCCAGCAGCAAGGGACAGATCTCCTACAATGAGCAGTTCTTC
j_gene: TRBJ2-1
v_gene: TRBV4-3
d_gene: TRBD1
abundance: .

CDR3aa: CSARDVGQGRDTIYF
CDR3nt: TGCAGTGCTAGAGACGTGGGACAGGGGAGAGACACCATATATTTT
j_gene: TRBJ1-3
v_gene: TRBV20-1
d_gene: TRBD1
abundance: .

CDR3aa: CASRLSFTGGTDTQYF
CDR3nt: TGTGCCAGCCGTCTTTCGTTCACCGGGGGCACAGATACGCAGTATTTT
j_gene: TRBJ2-3
v_gene: TRBV12-3/TRBV12-4
d_gene: .
abundance: .

CDR3aa: CSAGLAGGRLFREQFF
CDR3nt: TGCAGTGCGGGACTAGCGGGAGGCCGCTTGTTTCGCGAGCAGTTCTTC
j_gene: TRBJ2-1
v_gene: TRBV20-1
d_gene: TRBD2
abundance: .

CDR3aa: CSASLTSGRGDTQYF
CDR3nt: TGCAGTGCTAGCCTTACTAGCGGGAGGGGAGATACGCAGTATTTT
j_gene: TRBJ2-3
v_gene: TRBV20-1
d_gene: TRBD2
abundance: .

CDR3aa: CASSALGAGGPETQYF
CDR3nt: TGTGCCAGCAGTGCCCTAGGAGCGGGGGGGCCGGAGACCCAGTACTTC
j_gene: TRBJ2-5
v_gene: TRBV27
d_gene: TRBD2
abundance: few

CDR3aa: CASSSWTGAPGQETQYF
CDR3nt: TGCGCCAGCAGCTCTTGGACAGGGGCCCCGGGGCAAGAGACCCAGTACTTC
j_gene: TRBJ2-5
v_gene: TRBV5-1
d_gene: TRBD1
abundance: .

CDR3aa: CASKVYRNSNNEQFF
CDR3nt: TGTGCCAGCAAAGTATATAGGAATTCTAACAATGAGCAGTTCTTC
j_gene: TRBJ2-1
v_gene: TRBV6-2/TRBV6-3
d_gene: .
abundance: .

CDR3aa: CATILAGVHNEQFF
CDR3nt: TGTGCCACCATCCTAGCGGGGGTCCACAATGAGCAGTTCTTC
j_gene: TRBJ2-1
v_gene: TRBV5-6
d_gene: TRBD2
abundance: .

CDR3aa: CASSLTSASPQYF
CDR3nt: TGTGCCAGCAGCTTGACCAGCGCTTCGCCCCAGTACTTC
j_gene: TRBJ2-5
v_gene: TRBV5-6
d_gene: .
abundance: .

CDR3aa: CASSLPYGELFF
CDR3nt: TGTGCCAGCAGTTTACCCTACGGGGAGCTGTTTTTT
j_gene: TRBJ2-2
v_gene: TRBV6-6
d_gene: .
abundance: few